This passage covers 32 T cell receptor beta chains from one sample sequenced in a study of T-cell reconstitution after alpha-beta-depleted transplantation in children. Construction of the TCRbeta library involved unique molecular identifiers. Via MiXCR, TCRdb re-called the PCR reads, giving one row per CDR3 protein. Of around 93,000 distinct CDR3 sequences in the sample, roughly 8.3% are singletons; the top ten hold over 6%. The sample here was PBMCs from the stem cell graft donor, taken from the stem cell graft. The receptors shown here come from a human donor who donated a stem cell graft to a child with congenital amegakaryocytic thrombocytopenia.

This clonotype has ten or more counts. The chain recombines TRBV12-3 or TRBV12-4 with TRBJ2-5; D is possibly TRBD2 (6 bases). The CDR3 covers 13 residues. With 5 bases removed from V and 4 bases from J, the gap between germline ends came to 11 bases. The DNA of the CDR3 is TGTGCCAGCAGTGGCACTAGCATAGAGACCCAGTACTTC. Encoded protein: CASSGTSIETQYF.

This clonotype was counted many times. V is TRBV5-1 and J is TRBJ1-1; possible D gene TRBD1, 6 bases. The germline CDR1 and CDR2 sequences are SGHRS and YFSETQ. The V and J ends lost 0 bases and 4 bases respectively, with 16 bases between them. There are 16 residues in the CDR3. The CDR3 bases are TGCGCCAGCAGCTTGGGGACAGTCCCTCTGGGCACTGAAGCTTTCTTT. It encodes CASSLGTVPLGTEAFF.

The J gene is TRBJ1-1, the V gene TRBV28, with TRBD1 matching 9 bases. Germline V CDR1 and CDR2: MDHEN, SYDVKM. The V segment lost 1 base and the J segment 7 bases; nucleotides outside the gene matches: 10. This CDR3 has 16 amino acids. This CDR3 is CASSLLGTGYRNEAFF. CDR3 nucleotides: TGTGCCAGCAGTTTATTGGGGACAGGGTATAGAAATGAAGCTTTCTTT.

This clonotype was picked up many times. The chain joins TRBV6-1 to TRBJ1-5, with D perhaps TRBD1 (5 bases). CDR3 length equals 16 residues. Trimming left V 3 bases short and J 0 bases short, with 12 bases between. From germline, CDR1 is MNHNS and CDR2 SASEGT. CDR3 protein: CASSEYGGYSNQPQHF. Written as DNA, the CDR3 is TGTGCCAGCAGTGAGTATGGGGGGTATAGCAATCAGCCCCAGCATTTT.

The table lists this clonotype with many counts. The rearrangement uses TRBV3-1 and TRBJ2-5; TRBD2 agrees at 12 bases. The CDR3 spans 17 residues. Trimming removed 0 bases from V and 1 base from J; junction bases left unmatched: 3. Germline CDR1 reads LGHDT; CDR2 reads YNNKEL (reference sequence). The CDR3 DNA reads TGTGCCAGCAGCCAAGAAGGACTAGCGGGGTCCCAAGAGACCCAGTACTTC. Protein sequence: CASSQEGLAGSQETQYF.

This clonotype appeared many times. V is TRBV5-1 and J is TRBJ1-1; 7 bases match TRBD1. The CDR3 is 13 amino acids. Germline assignment: CDR1 SGHRS and CDR2 YFSETQ. V gave up 4 bases and J gave up 3 bases; unmatched junction bases: 3. CDR3 loop: CASSLDRYTEAFF. The CDR3 nucleotides read TGCGCCAGCAGCCTGGACAGGTACACTGAAGCTTTCTTT.

In DNA form, the CDR3 reads TGTGCCAGCAGCCCCCGAGTACTCGTTCGGACTGAAGCTTTCTTT. It translates to CASSPRVLVRTEAFF. The chain couples TRBV7-9 to TRBJ1-1; D call uncertain. V lost 5 bases and J lost 5, with 18 bases in between. The CDR3 is 15 amino acids. Germline CDR1 SEHNR, CDR2 FQNEAQ (reference sequence).

The V call is TRBV11-3, the J call TRBJ2-4; D is possibly TRBD1 (5 bases). Germline lookup yields CDR1 SGHNT and CDR2 YENEEA. The CDR3 spans 13 residues. V shed 5 bases and J shed 6 bases, with 11 bases lying between them. CDR3 amino acids: CASSKAGRNIQYF. DNA for the CDR3: TGTGCCAGCAGCAAGGCAGGGCGAAACATTCAGTACTTC.

This clonotype was counted many times. V is TRBV25-1 and J is TRBJ1-6; D is uncertain. V shed 2 bases and J shed 10 bases, with 9 bases lying between them. The germline V gene has CDR1 MGHDK and CDR2 SYGVNS. CDR3 size: 13 residues. The CDR3 nucleotides are TGTGCCAGCAGTGAAAGGCGAGACTCACCCCTCCACTTT. Encoded protein: CASSERRDSPLHF. The full variable domain, rest sourced from reference TRBV25-1 and TRBJ1-6, is EADIYQTPRYLVIGTGKKITLECSQTMGHDKMYWYQQDPGMELHLIHYSYGVNSTEKGDLSSESTVSRIRTEHFPLTLESARPSHTSQYLCASSERRDSPLHFGNGTRLTVT.

The chain employs TRBV11-2 and TRBJ2-1; the D is unclear. Trimming stripped 1 base from V and 7 bases from J, with 8 bases between. This CDR3 is 13 amino acids long. The germline V gene has CDR1 SGHAT and CDR2 FQNNGV. The DNA of the CDR3 is TGTGCCAGCAGCTTAGGAGTTTGGAATGAGCAGTTCTTC. Translated, it gives CASSLGVWNEQFF.

Ten or more counts support this clonotype. A junction boundary mismatches the germline segment, possibly from a read error. This chain joins TRBV7-8 and TRBJ2-7, with D possibly being TRBD1 or TRBD2 (5 bases each). CDR3 length: 15 residues. CDR1 SGHVS and CDR2 FQNEAQ come from the germline V gene. The CDR3 is CASSLVGTSSNEQYF. For the CDR3, the DNA is TGTGCCAGCAGCTTAGTAGGGACCAGCTCCAACGAGCAGTACTTC.

The rearrangement uses TRBV20-1 and TRBJ2-7; 10 bases are shared with TRBD2. Germline CDR1 is DFQATT and CDR2 is SNEGSKA (reference sequence). The CDR3 totals 14 residues. The V gene end was trimmed by 5 bases and the J gene end by 4 bases; junction bases not matched to a gene: 8. CDR3 loop: CSAPHQAGGYEQYF. In nucleotides, the CDR3 is TGCAGTGCTCCTCACCAAGCGGGGGGGTACGAGCAGTACTTC.

This clonotype was seen repeatedly, ten times or more. The chain is built from TRBV12-3 or TRBV12-4 and TRBJ1-5; the D gene is possibly TRBD1 (5 bases). The V and J ends lost 8 bases and 0 bases respectively, with 11 bases between them. This CDR3 has 14 residues. CDR3 coding DNA: TGTGCCAGCTGGGGGGGGTATAGCAATCAGCCCCAGCATTTT. It specifies CASWGGYSNQPQHF.

This clonotype was recorded at least ten times. This chain links TRBV3-1 with TRBJ2-1; TRBD2 agrees at 11 bases. This CDR3 spans 16 amino acids. CDR1 is LGHDT, CDR2 YNNKEL, per germline (reference sequence). Germline trimming cut 6 bases from V and 5 bases from J; bases unmatched to any gene: 9. The CDR3 spells CASRKEGTSGHNEQFF. The CDR3 coding sequence is TGTGCCAGCAGGAAAGAGGGGACTAGCGGACACAATGAGCAGTTCTTC.

This clonotype has only a few counts. The CDR3: CSATPKGRPYEQYF. CDR3 in DNA: TGCAGTGCTACCCCCAAGGGACGACCCTACGAGCAGTACTTC. This sequence joins TRBV20-1 and TRBJ2-7; D could derive from TRBD1 or TRBD2 (5 bases each). Trimming stripped 4 bases from V and 2 bases from J, with 15 bases between. The CDR3 has 14 residues. Germline assignment: CDR1 DFQATT and CDR2 SNEGSKA (reference sequence).

This clonotype was detected many times. The genes are TRBV4-1 and TRBJ1-1; 7 nucleotides agree with TRBD1. This CDR3 is built from 15 residues. The germline V gene has CDR1 MGHRA and CDR2 YSYEKL. With V trimmed by 0 bases and J by 1 base, 2 bases remained unmatched. The CDR3 DNA is TGCGCCAGCAGCCAAGACCGACAGGGGAACACTGAAGCTTTCTTT. This codes for CASSQDRQGNTEAFF.

This clonotype was picked up many times. This sequence joins TRBV29-1 and TRBJ2-2; possible D gene TRBD2, 6 bases. V was cut by 6 bases and J by 2 bases, with 10 bases left in between. In germline, CDR1 is SQVTM, CDR2 ANQGSEA. The CDR3 runs 13 residues. CDR3: CSVRDGNTGELFF. In DNA, the CDR3 is TGCAGCGTGCGGGACGGTAACACCGGGGAGCTGTTTTTT.

This clonotype was seen ten or more times. The chain links TRBV5-1 to TRBJ2-7; possible D gene TRBD1, 6 bases. V shed 3 bases and J shed 0 bases, with 7 bases lying between them. CDR1 is SGHRS, CDR2 YFSETQ, per germline. This CDR3 has 13 amino acids. CDR3 nucleotides: TGCGCCAGCAGCTGGGACAACTCCTACGAGCAGTACTTC. Protein product: CASSWDNSYEQYF.

This clonotype showed up many times. The rearrangement joins TRBV6-5 to TRBJ1-1, with D perhaps TRBD1 (6 bases). CDR3 size: 16 residues. The V end was cut by 0 bases, the J end by 1 base, with 12 bases between. Germline V lookup: CDR1 MNHEY, CDR2 SVGAGI. In DNA, the CDR3 is TGTGCCAGCAGTTACTCGCCGGGCAGGGGGAACACTGAAGCTTTCTTT. Translated, it gives CASSYSPGRGNTEAFF.

This clonotype showed up just a few times. The J gene is TRBJ2-2, the V gene TRBV7-8; the match to TRBD1 covers 10 bases. With V trimmed by 5 bases and J by 5 bases, 8 bases remained unmatched. The CDR3 is made up of 16 amino acids. CDR1 is SGHVS, CDR2 FQNEAQ, per germline. The CDR3, as DNA: TGTGCCAGCAGCCATGGACAGGGGGGCCTAACCGGGGAGCTGTTTTTT. It is translated as CASSHGQGGLTGELFF. Based on the CDR3 plus reference TRBV7-8 and TRBJ2-2, the full variable domain is GAGVSQSPRYKVAKRGQDVALRCDPISGHVSLFWYQQALGQGPEFLTYFQNEAQLDKSGLPSDRFFAERPEGSVSTLKIQRTQQEDSAVYLCASSHGQGGLTGELFFGEGSRLTVL.

This clonotype has at least ten counts. J is TRBJ2-7 and V is TRBV3-1; D perhaps matches TRBD1 (5 bases). Germline CDR1 is LGHDT and CDR2 is YNNKEL (reference sequence). V lost 2 bases and J lost 7, with 12 bases in between. The CDR3 totals 13 residues. The CDR3 region is CASSQSTGWEQYF. CDR3 in DNA: TGTGCCAGCAGCCAATCAACAGGTTGGGAGCAGTACTTC.

This chain uses TRBV11-2 with TRBJ2-1; TRBD2 agrees at 9 bases. The CDR3 has 16 amino acids. J lost 8 bases, V lost 4 bases, and 12 bases had no gene match. Germline V lookup: CDR1 SGHAT, CDR2 FQNNGV. CDR3: CASSSKIPGLADEQFF. For the CDR3, the DNA is TGTGCCAGCAGCTCGAAAATCCCGGGACTAGCTGATGAGCAGTTCTTC.

In this sample, this clonotype turned up many times. This chain uses TRBV4-1 with TRBJ2-4; 9 bases agree with TRBD1. CDR1 and CDR2 from the germline V gene are MGHRA and YSYEKL. Germline trimming cut 4 bases from V and 0 bases from J; bases unmatched to any gene: 16. The CDR3 loop spans 20 amino acids. Here the CDR3 reads CASSRPRPGTGPVAKNIQYF. The DNA for the CDR3 is TGCGCCAGCAGCCGACCGCGTCCCGGGACAGGGCCCGTAGCCAAAAACATTCAGTACTTC.

This chain connects TRBV4-3 to TRBJ2-7, with D possibly called TRBD1 or TRBD2 (6 bases each). This CDR3 is built from 17 residues. The V gene lost 0 bases and the J gene lost 2 bases, with 17 bases spanning the gap. The germline V gene has CDR1 LGHNA and CDR2 YSLEER. The DNA for the CDR3 is TGCGCCAGCAGCCAAGATGAGAGAAGGGGGGTGACCTACGAGCAGTACTTC. This codes for CASSQDERRGVTYEQYF.

This clonotype appeared many times. The gene calls are TRBV6-2 or TRBV6-3 and TRBJ2-5, with 8 bases fitting TRBD2. The CDR3 totals 12 residues. The V segment lost 7 bases and the J segment 2 bases; nucleotides outside the gene matches: 0. CDR1 and CDR2 (germline): MNHEY, SVGEGT. In nucleotides, the CDR3 is TGTGCCAGCAAGCGGGGGCAAGAGACCCAGTACTTC. The encoded protein is CASKRGQETQYF.

At least ten counts were recorded for this clonotype. This chain uses TRBV12-3 or TRBV12-4 with TRBJ1-2; D perhaps matches TRBD1 (6 bases). The CDR3 totals 13 residues. Trimming removed 2 bases from V and 7 bases from J, with 11 bases in between. DNA of the CDR3: TGTGCCAGCAGTTTAAGTGAGGGGGTTGGCTACACCTTC. Translated: CASSLSEGVGYTF.

This clonotype was counted many times. Written as DNA, the CDR3 is TGCAGTGCGCCCGGGACTAGCGGGAGTGCTAGCACAGATACGCAGTATTTT. It is translated as CSAPGTSGSASTDTQYF. The V call is TRBV20-1, the J call TRBJ2-3; the match to TRBD2 covers 14 bases. The V gene end was trimmed by 6 bases and the J gene end by 0 bases; junction bases not matched to a gene: 8. In germline, CDR1 is DFQATT, CDR2 SNEGSKA (reference sequence). This CDR3 is 17 amino acids long.

This clonotype was found a few times. V is TRBV14 and J is TRBJ2-6; D possibly uses TRBD1 or TRBD2 (6 bases each). Germline loops: CDR1 SGHDN, CDR2 FVKESK. V was pared by 6 bases and J by 1 base, with 25 bases between. This CDR3 spans 20 amino acids. CDR3: CASSRGGTTLRTSGANVLTF. CDR3 in DNA: TGTGCCAGCAGTCGCGGAGGGACAACCTTACGAACTTCTGGGGCCAACGTCCTGACTTTC.

This clonotype was counted at least ten times. The chain combines TRBV20-1 with TRBJ1-4; no firm D call. This CDR3 is 13 amino acids long. Trimming left V 7 bases short and J 0 bases short, with 9 bases between. The V gene's germline CDR1 is DFQATT and CDR2 SNEGSKA (reference sequence). The DNA for the CDR3 is TGCAGTGTCGCTTGGGCAACTAATGAAAAACTGTTTTTT. This sequence encodes CSVAWATNEKLFF.

The chain couples TRBV28 to TRBJ1-1; D unresolved. V dropped 5 bases and J dropped 0 bases, with 10 bases sitting between them. This CDR3 is 14 amino acids long. The germline V gene encodes CDR1 MDHEN and CDR2 SYDVKM. CDR3 sequence: CASSGGILNTEAFF. The CDR3 region has the DNA TGTGCCAGCAGTGGAGGGATATTGAACACTGAAGCTTTCTTT.

This clonotype was recorded many times. This rearrangement joins TRBV6-5 to TRBJ1-6; D ambiguous. The germline V gene has CDR1 MNHEY and CDR2 SVGAGI. The CDR3 contains 16 residues. V gave up 0 bases and J gave up 0 bases, with 6 bases separating them. The CDR3 coding sequence is TGTGCCAGCAGTTACTCGCGGAGCTCCTATAATTCACCCCTCCACTTT. Translating gives CASSYSRSSYNSPLHF.

There are many counts of this clonotype. The chain has TRBV5-1 and TRBJ2-2; a weak D match, TRBD2 (8 bases). This CDR3 contains 17 residues. Trimming took off 4 bases at V and 0 bases at J, with 16 bases between the two ends. Per germline, CDR1 SGHRS and CDR2 YFSETQ. The CDR3 sequence is CASSPGRGPANTGELFF. CDR3 sequence (DNA): TGCGCCAGCAGCCCCGGGAGGGGGCCAGCGAACACCGGGGAGCTGTTTTTT.